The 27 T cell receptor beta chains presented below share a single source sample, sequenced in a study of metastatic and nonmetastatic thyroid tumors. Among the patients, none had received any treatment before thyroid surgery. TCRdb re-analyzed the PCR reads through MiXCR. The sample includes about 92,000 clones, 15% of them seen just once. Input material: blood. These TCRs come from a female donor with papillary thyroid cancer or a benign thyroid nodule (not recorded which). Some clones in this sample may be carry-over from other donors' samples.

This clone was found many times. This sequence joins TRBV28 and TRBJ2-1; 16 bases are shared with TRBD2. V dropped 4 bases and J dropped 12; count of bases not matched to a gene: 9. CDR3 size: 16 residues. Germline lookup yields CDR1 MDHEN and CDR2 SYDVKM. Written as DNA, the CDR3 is TGTGCCAGCAGTTCGCCGGGACTAGCGGGGGGGCCTGTGCAGTTCTTC. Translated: CASSSPGLAGGPVQFF.

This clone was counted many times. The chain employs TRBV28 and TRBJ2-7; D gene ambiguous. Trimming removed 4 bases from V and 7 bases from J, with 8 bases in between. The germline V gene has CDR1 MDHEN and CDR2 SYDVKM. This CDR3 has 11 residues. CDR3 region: CASSSHWEQYF. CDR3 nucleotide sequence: TGTGCCAGCAGTTCCCACTGGGAGCAGTACTTC.

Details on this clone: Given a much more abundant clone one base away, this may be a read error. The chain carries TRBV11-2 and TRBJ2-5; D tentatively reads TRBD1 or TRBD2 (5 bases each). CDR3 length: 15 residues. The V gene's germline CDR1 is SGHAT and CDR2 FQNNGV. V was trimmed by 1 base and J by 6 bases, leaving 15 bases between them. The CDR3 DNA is TGTGCCAGCAGCTTAGGAGGGACGGGCCGTAAGACCCAGTACTTC. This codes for CASSLGGTGRKTQYF.

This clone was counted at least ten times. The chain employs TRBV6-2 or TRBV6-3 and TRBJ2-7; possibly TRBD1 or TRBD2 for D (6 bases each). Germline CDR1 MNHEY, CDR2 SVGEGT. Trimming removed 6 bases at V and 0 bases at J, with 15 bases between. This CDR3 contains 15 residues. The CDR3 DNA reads TGTGCCAGCAGCCACTCGGGGGCAGCCTCCTACGAGCAGTACTTC. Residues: CASSHSGAASYEQYF.

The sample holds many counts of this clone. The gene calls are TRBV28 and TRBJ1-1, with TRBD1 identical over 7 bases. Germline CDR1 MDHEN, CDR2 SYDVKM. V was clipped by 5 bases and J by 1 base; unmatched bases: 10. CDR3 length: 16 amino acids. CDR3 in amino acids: CASSPLGQGENTEAFF. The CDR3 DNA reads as TGTGCCAGCAGTCCCCTTGGGCAGGGGGAGAACACTGAAGCTTTCTTT. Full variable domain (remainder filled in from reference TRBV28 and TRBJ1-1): DVKVTQSSRYLVKRTGEKVFLECVQDMDHENMFWYRQDPGLGLRLIYFSYDVKMKEKGDIPEGYSVSREKKERFSLILESASTNQTSMYLCASSPLGQGENTEAFFGQGTRLTVV.

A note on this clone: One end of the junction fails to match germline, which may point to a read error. CDR3: CSSSPRTSGGALGNEQFF. The CDR3 nucleotides are TGTTCCAGCAGTCCGCGTACTAGCGGGGGGGCCTTGGGAAATGAGCAGTTCTTC. The chain carries TRBV6-1 and TRBJ2-1; 13 bases agree with TRBD2. The length of the CDR3 is 18 residues. Looked up from germline, CDR1 is MNHNS and CDR2 is SASEGT.

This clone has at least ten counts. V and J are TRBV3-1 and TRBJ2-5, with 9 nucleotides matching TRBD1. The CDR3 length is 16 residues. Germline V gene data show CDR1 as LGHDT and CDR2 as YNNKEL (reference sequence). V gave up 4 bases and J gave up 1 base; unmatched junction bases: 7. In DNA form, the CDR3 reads TGTGCCAGCAGCCTAATGGGACAGGGTACCCAAGAGACCCAGTACTTC. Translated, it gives CASSLMGQGTQETQYF.

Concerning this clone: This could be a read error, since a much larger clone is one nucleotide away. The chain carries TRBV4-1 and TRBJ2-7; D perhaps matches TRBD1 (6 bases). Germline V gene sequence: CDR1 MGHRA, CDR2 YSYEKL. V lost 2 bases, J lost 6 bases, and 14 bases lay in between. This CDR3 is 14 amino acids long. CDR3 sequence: CASSQMTGLGEQYF. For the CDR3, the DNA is TGCGCCAGCAGCCAAATGACAGGTCTAGGCGAGCAGTACTTC.

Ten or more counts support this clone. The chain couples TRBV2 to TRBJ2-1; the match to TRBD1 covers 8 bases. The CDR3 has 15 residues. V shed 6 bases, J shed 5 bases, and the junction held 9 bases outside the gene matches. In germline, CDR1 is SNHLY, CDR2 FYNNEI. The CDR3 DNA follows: TGTGCCAGCAGCGTTGGACAGGGACGACACAATGAGCAGTTCTTC. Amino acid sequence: CASSVGQGRHNEQFF.

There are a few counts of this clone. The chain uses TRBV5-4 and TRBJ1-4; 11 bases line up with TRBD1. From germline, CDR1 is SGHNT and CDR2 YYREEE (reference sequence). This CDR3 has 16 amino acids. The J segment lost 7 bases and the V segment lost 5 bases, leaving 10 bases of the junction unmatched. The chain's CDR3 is CASRKGTGGGGEKLFF. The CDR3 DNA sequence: TGTGCCAGCAGAAAAGGGACAGGGGGAGGTGGTGAAAAACTGTTTTTT.

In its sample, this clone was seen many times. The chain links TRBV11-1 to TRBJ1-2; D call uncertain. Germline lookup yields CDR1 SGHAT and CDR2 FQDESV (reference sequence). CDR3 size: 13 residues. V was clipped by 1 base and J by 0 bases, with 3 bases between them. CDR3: CASSLGANYGYTF. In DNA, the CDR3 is TGTGCCAGCAGCTTAGGGGCTAACTATGGCTACACCTTC.

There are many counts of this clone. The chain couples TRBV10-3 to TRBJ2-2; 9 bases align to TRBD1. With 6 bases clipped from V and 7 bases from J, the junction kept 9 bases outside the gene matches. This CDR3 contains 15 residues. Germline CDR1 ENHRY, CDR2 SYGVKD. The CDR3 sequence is CAISHWDREFGELFF. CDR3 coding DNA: TGTGCCATCAGCCATTGGGACAGGGAATTCGGGGAGCTGTTTTTT.

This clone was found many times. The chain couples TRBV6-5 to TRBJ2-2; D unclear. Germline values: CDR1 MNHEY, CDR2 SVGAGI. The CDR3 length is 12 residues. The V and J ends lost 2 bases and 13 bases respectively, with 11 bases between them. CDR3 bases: TGTGCCAGCAGTTACCGCGCAGGCGGGCTGTTTTTT. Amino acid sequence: CASSYRAGGLFF.

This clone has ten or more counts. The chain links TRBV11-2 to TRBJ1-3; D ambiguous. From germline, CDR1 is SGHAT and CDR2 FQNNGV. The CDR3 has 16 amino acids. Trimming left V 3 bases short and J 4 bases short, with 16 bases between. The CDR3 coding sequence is TGTGCCAGCAGCTTTGACCGATCCCGGAGGGGAAACACCATATATTTT. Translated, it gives CASSFDRSRRGNTIYF.

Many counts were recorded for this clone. The CDR3 sequence is CASTIGAPGQGKPGYTF. In DNA form, the CDR3 reads TGTGCCAGCACCATAGGGGCACCGGGACAGGGGAAACCTGGCTACACCTTC. The rearrangement joins TRBV6-2 or TRBV6-3 to TRBJ1-2, with 10 bases that match TRBD1. Germline V lookup: CDR1 MNHEY, CDR2 SVGEGT. V trimming: 7 bases; J trimming: 7 bases; junction bases outside the gene matches: 18. The CDR3 loop spans 17 amino acids.

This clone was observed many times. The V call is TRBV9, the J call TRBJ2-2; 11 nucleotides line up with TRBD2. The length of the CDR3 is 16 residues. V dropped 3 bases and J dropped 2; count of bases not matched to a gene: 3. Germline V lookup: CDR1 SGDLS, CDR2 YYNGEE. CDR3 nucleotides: TGTGCCAGCAGCGACGGGACTAGCGGAAACACCGGGGAGCTGTTTTTT. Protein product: CASSDGTSGNTGELFF. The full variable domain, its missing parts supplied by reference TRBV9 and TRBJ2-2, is DSGVTQTPKHLITATGQRVTLRCSPRSGDLSVYWYQQSLDQGLQFLIQYYNGEERAKGNILERFSAQQFPDLHSELNLSSLELGDSALYFCASSDGTSGNTGELFFGEGSRLTVL.

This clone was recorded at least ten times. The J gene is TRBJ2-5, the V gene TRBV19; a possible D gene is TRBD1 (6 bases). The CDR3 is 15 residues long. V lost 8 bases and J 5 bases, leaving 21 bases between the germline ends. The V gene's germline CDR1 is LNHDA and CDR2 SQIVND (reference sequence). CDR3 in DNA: TGTGCCAGTTCTAAGGGGGTGAATTTCGGCGAGACCCAGTACTTC. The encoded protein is CASSKGVNFGETQYF.

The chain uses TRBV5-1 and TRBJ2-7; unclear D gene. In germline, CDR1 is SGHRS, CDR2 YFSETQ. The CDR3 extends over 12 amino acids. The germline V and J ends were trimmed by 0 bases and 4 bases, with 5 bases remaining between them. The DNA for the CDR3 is TGCGCCAGCAGCTTGGCCAGTTACGAGCAGTACTTC. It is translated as CASSLASYEQYF.

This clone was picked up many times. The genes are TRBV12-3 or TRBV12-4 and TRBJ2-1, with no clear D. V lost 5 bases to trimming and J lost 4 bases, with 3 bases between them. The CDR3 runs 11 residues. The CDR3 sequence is CASSVYNEQFF. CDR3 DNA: TGTGCCAGCAGTGTATACAATGAGCAGTTCTTC.

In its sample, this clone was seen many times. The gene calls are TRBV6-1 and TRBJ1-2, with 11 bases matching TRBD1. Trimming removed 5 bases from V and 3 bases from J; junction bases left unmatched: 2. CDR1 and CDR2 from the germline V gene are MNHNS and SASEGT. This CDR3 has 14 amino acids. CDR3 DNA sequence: TGTGCCAGCAGTAGGGACAGGGGGGACTATGGCTACACCTTC. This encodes CASSRDRGDYGYTF.

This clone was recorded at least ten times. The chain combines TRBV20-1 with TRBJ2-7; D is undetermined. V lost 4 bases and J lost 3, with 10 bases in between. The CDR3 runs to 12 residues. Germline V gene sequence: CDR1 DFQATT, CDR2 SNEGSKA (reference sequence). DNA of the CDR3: TGCAGTGCTAACGACCCCTACTACGAGCAGTACTTC. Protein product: CSANDPYYEQYF.

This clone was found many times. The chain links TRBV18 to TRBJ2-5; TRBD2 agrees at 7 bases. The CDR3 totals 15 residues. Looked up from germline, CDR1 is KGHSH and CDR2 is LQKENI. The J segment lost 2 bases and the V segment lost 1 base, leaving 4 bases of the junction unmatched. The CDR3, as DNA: TGTGCCAGCTCACCACGGTCGGGGGGTCAAGAGACCCAGTACTTC. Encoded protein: CASSPRSGGQETQYF.

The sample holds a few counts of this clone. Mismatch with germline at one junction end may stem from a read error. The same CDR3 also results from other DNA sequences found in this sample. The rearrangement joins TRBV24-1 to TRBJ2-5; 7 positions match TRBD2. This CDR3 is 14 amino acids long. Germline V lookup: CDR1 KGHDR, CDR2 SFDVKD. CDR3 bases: TGTGCCACCAGTGAGGGAGGGATGGGAGAGACACAGTACTTC. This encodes CATSEGGMGETQYF.

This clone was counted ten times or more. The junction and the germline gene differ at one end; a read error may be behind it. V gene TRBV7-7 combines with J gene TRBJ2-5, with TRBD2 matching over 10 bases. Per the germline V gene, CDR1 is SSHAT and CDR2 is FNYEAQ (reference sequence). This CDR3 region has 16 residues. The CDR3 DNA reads TGTGCTAGCAGCTTAGCTCTAGCGGGGGCGGGGGAGACCCAGTACTTC. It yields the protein CASSLALAGAGETQYF.

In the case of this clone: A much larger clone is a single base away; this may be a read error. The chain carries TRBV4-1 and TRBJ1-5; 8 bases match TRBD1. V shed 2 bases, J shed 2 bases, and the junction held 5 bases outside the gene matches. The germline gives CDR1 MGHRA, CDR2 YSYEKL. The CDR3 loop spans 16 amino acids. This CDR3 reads CASSQQDREGNQPQHF. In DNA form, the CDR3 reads TGCGCCAGCAGCCAACAGGACAGGGAAGGCAATCAGCCCCAGCATTTT.

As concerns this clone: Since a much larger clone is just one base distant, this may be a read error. CDR3 bases: TGTGCCAGCAGCTGGGACAGGGGGCAGAGCTCGGGGACTGAATCTTTCTTT. This codes for CASSWDRGQSSGTESFF. The chain uses TRBV11-1 and TRBJ1-1; 12 bases line up with TRBD1. The CDR3 extends over 17 amino acids. Germline assignment: CDR1 SGHAT and CDR2 FQDESV (reference sequence). Looking up the rest from reference TRBV11-1 and TRBJ1-1 gives the full variable domain: EAEVAQSPRYKITEKSQAVAFWCDPISGHATLYWYRQILGQGPELLVQFQDESVVDDSQLPKDRFSAERLKGVDSTLKIQPAELGDSAMYLCASSWDRGQSSGTESFFGQGTRLTVV.

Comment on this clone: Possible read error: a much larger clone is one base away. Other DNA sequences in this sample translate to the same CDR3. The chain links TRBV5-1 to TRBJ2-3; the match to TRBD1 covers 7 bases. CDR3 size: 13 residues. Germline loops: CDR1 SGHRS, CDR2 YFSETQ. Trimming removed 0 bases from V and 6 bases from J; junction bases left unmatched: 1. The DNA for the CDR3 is TGCGCCAGCAGCTTGGGCAGGGGGGATACGCAGTATTTT. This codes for CASSLGRGDTQYF.